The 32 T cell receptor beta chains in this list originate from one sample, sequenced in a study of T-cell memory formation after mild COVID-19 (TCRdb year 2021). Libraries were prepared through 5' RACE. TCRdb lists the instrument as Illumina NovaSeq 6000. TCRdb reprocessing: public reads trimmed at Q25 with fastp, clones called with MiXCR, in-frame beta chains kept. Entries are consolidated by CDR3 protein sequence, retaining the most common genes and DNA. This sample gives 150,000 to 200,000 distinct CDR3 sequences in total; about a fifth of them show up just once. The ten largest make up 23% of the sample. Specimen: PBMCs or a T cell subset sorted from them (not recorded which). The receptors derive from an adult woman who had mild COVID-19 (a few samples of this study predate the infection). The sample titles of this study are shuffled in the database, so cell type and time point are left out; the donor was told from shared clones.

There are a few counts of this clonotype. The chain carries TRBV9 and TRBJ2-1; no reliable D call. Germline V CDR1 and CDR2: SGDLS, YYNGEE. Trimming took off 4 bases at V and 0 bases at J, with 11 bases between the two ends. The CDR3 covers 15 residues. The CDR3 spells CASSRTVSSYNEQFF. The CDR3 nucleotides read TGTGCCAGCAGCCGGACGGTCAGCTCCTACAATGAGCAGTTCTTC.

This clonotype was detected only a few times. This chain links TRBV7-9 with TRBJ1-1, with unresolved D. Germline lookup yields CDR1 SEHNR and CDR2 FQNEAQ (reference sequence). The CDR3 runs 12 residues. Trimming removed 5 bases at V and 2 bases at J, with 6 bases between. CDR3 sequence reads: CASSHANTEAFF. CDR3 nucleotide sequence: TGTGCCAGCAGCCATGCAAACACTGAAGCTTTCTTT. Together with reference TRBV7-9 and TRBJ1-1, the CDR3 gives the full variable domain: DTGVSQNPRHKITKRGQNVTFRCDPISEHNRLYWYRQTLGQGPEFLTYFQNEAQLEKSRLLSDRFSAERPKGSFSTLEIQRTEQGDSAMYLCASSHANTEAFFGQGTRLTVV.

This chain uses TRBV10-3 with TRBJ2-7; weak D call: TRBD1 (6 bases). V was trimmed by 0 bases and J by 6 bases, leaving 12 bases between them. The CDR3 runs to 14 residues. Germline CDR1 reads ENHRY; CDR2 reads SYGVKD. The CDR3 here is CAISESEEGGEQYF. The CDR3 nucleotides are TGTGCCATCAGTGAGTCGGAGGAAGGGGGCGAGCAGTACTTC.

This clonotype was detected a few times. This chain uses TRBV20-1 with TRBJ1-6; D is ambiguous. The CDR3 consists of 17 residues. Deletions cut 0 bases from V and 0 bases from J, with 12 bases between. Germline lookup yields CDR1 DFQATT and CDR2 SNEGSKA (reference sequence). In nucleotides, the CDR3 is TGCAGTGCTAGAGATCACCCGGGGAGCTCCTATAATTCACCCCTCCACTTT. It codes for CSARDHPGSSYNSPLHF.

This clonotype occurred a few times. The CDR3 region is CASSWPGTSVQYF. DNA of the CDR3: TGTGCCAGCAGTTGGCCCGGGACCTCCGTGCAGTACTTC. V and J are TRBV12-3 or TRBV12-4 and TRBJ2-7; D possibly uses TRBD1 or TRBD2 (5 bases each). V lost 4 bases and J 9 bases, leaving 16 bases between the germline ends. This CDR3 comprises 13 residues.

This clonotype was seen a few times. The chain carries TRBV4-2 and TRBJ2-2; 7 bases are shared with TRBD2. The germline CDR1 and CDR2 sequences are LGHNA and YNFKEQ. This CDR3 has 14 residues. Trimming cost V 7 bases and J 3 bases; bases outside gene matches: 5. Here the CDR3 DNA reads TGTGCCAGCACCAGCGGGATAGACACCGGGGAGCTGTTTTTT. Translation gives CASTSGIDTGELFF.

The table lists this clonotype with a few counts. The CDR3 DNA reads as TGCAGCGTTGAGGAGTGGGGCAGTGTGAACACTGAAGCTTTCTTT. It is translated as CSVEEWGSVNTEAFF. This chain links TRBV29-1 with TRBJ1-1; D perhaps matches TRBD1 (5 bases). Trimming cost V 3 bases and J 0 bases, with 14 bases left between them. Germline V gene lookup returns CDR1 SQVTM and CDR2 ANQGSEA. The CDR3 spans 15 residues.

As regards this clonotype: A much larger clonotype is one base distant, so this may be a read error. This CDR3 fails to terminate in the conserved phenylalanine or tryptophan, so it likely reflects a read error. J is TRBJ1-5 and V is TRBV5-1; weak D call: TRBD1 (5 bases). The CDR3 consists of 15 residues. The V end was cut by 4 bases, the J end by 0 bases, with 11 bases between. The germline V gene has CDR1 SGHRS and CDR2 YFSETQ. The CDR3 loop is CASSPEGYSNQPQHL. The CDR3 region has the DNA TGCGCCAGCAGCCCGGAGGGGTATAGCAATCAGCCCCAGCATCTT.

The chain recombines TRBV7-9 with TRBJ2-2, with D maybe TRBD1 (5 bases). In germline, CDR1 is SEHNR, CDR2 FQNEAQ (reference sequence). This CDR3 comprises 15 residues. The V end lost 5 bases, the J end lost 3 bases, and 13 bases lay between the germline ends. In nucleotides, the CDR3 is TGTGCCAGCAGCAACCCGGTGACAGACACCGGGGAGCTGTTTTTT. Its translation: CASSNPVTDTGELFF. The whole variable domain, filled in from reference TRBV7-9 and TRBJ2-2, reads DTGVSQNPRHKITKRGQNVTFRCDPISEHNRLYWYRQTLGQGPEFLTYFQNEAQLEKSRLLSDRFSAERPKGSFSTLEIQRTEQGDSAMYLCASSNPVTDTGELFFGEGSRLTVL.

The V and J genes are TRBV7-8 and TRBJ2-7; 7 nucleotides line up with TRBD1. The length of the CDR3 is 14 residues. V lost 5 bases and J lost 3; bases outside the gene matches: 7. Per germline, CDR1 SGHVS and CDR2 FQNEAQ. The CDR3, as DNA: TGTGCCAGCAGCCTTAGTACAGGGGACTACGAGCAGTACTTC. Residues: CASSLSTGDYEQYF.

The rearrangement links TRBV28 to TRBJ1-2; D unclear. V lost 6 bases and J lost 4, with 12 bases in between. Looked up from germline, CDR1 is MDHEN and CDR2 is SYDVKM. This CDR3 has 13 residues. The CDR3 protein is CASSPVDGYGYTF. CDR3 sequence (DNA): TGTGCCAGCAGCCCAGTAGACGGCTATGGCTACACCTTC.

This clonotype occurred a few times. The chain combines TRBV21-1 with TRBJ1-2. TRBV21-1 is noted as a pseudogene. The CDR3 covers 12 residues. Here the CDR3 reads CASSTGCSGYTF. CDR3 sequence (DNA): TGTGCCAGCAGTACAGGTTGCTCTGGCTACACCTTC.

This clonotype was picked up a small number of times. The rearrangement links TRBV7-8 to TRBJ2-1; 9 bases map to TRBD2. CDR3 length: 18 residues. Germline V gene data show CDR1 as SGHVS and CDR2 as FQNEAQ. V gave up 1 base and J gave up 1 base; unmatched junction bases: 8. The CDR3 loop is CASSLGGLAGYSYNEQFF. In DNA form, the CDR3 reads TGTGCCAGCAGCTTAGGCGGCCTAGCGGGGTATTCCTACAATGAGCAGTTCTTC.

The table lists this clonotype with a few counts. In DNA, the CDR3 is TGTGCCAGCAGGCCACCGACAGCAGCGAACACCGGGGAGCTGTTTTTT. Protein: CASRPPTAANTGELFF. V is TRBV12-3 or TRBV12-4 and J is TRBJ2-2; D is possibly TRBD1 (5 bases). The CDR3 consists of 16 residues. The germline V and J ends were trimmed by 6 bases and 0 bases, with 14 bases remaining between them.

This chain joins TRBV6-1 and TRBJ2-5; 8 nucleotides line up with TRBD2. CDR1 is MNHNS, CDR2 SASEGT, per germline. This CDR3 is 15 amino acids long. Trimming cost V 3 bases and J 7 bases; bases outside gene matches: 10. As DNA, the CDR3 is TGTGCCAGCAGTGAGACCGGGGGGGCGTCGGGGACCCAGTACTTC. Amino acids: CASSETGGASGTQYF.

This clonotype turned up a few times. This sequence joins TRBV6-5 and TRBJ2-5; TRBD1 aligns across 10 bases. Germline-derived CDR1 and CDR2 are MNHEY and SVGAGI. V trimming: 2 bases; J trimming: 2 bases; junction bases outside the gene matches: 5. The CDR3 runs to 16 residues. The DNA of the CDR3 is TGTGCCAGCAGTTACAGGGACAGGGGATGGCAAGAGACCCAGTACTTC. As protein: CASSYRDRGWQETQYF.

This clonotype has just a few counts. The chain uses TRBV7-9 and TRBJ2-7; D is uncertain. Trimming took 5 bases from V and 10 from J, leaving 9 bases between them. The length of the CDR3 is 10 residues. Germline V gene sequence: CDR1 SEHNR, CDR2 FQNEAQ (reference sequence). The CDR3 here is CASSDVDQYF. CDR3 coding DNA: TGTGCCAGCAGCGATGTAGATCAGTACTTC.

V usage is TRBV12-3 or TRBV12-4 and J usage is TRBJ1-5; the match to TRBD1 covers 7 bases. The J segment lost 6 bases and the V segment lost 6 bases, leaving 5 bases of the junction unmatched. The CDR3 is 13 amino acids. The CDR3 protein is CASSQQGTQPQHF. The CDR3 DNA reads TGTGCCAGCAGCCAACAGGGGACTCAGCCCCAGCATTTT.

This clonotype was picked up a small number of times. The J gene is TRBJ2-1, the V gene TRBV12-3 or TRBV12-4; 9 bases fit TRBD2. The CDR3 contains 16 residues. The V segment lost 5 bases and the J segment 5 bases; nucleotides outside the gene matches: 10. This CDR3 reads CASSPHGGGRDNEQFF. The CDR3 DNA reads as TGTGCCAGCAGTCCCCACGGGGGCGGGAGGGACAATGAGCAGTTCTTC.

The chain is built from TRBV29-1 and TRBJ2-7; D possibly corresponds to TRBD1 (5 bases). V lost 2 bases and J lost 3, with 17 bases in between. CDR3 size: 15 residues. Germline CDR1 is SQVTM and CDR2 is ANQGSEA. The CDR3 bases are TGCAGCGTTGAATCCAGGGTTAAGGAAGGCTACGAGCAGTACTTC. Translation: CSVESRVKEGYEQYF.

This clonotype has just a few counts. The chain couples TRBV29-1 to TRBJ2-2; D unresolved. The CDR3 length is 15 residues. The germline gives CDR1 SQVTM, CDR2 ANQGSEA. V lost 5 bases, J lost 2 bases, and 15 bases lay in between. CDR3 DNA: TGCAGCGTTCATAAGACTGGACCAAACACCGGGGAGCTGTTTTTT. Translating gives CSVHKTGPNTGELFF.

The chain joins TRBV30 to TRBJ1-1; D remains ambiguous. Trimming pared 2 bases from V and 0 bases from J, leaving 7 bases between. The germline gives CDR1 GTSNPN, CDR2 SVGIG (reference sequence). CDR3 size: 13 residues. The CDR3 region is CAWSLGMNTEAFF. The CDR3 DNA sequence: TGTGCCTGGAGTCTCGGCATGAACACTGAAGCTTTCTTT.

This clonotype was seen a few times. In DNA, the CDR3 is TGTGCCACCAGCCAAGGGGGTCACAGGGAGGATGGCTACACCTTC. As protein: CATSQGGHREDGYTF. This chain uses TRBV24-1 with TRBJ1-2, with D perhaps matching TRBD1 (6 bases). V shed 7 bases and J shed 6 bases, with 20 bases lying between them. The germline gives CDR1 KGHDR, CDR2 SFDVKD. There are 15 residues in the CDR3.

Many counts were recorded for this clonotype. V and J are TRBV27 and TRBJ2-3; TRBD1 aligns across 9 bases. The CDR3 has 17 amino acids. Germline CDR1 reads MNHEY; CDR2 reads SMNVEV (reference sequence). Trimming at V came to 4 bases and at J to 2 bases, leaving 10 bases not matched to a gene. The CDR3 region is CASSSTGGSLFTDTQYF. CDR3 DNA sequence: TGTGCCAGCAGTTCAACAGGGGGCAGCTTATTCACAGATACGCAGTATTTT.

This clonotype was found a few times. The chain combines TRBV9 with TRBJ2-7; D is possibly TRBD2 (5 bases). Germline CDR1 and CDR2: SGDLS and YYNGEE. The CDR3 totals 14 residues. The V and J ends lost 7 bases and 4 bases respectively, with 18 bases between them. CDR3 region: CASGRADPGYEQYF. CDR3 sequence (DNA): TGTGCCAGCGGGAGAGCGGACCCCGGGTACGAGCAGTACTTC.

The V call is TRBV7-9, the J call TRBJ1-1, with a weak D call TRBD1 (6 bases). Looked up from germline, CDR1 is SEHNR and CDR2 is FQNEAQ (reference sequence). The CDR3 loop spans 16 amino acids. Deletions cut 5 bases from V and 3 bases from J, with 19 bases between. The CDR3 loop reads CASSPTPGEWYTEAFF. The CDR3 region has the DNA TGTGCCAGCAGCCCCACACCAGGGGAATGGTACACTGAAGCTTTCTTT.

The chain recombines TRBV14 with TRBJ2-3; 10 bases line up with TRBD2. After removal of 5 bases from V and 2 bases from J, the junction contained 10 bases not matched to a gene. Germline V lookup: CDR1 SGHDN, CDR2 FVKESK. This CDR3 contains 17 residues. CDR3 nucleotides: TGTGCCAGCAGCAATCCGCTAGCGGGGGCTTTCACAGATACGCAGTATTTT. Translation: CASSNPLAGAFTDTQYF. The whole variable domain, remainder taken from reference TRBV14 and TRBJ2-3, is EAGVTQFPSHSVIEKGQTVTLRCDPISGHDNLYWYRRVMGKEIKFLLHFVKESKQDESGMPNNRFLAERTGGTYSTLKVQPAELEDSGVYFCASSNPLAGAFTDTQYFGPGTRLTVL.

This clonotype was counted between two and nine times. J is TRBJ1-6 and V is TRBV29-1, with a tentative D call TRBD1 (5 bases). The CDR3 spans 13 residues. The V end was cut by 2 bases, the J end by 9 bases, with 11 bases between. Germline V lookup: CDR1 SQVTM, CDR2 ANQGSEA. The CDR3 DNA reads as TGCAGCGTTGAAATCAGTAGGGGTTCACCCCTCCACTTT. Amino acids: CSVEISRGSPLHF. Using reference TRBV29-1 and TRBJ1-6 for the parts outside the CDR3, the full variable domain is SAVISQKPSRDICQRGTSLTIQCQVDSQVTMMFWYRQQPGQSLTLIATANQGSEATYESGFVIDKFPISRPNLTFSTLTVSNMSPEDSSIYLCSVEISRGSPLHFGNGTRLTVT.

In DNA form, the CDR3 reads TGTGCCAGCACCTTCGGGACAGGGGACGGGGTGTACACTGAAGCTTTCTTT. It codes for CASTFGTGDGVYTEAFF. The chain recombines TRBV7-9 with TRBJ1-1, with 10 nucleotides matching TRBD1. V gave up 7 bases and J gave up 3 bases; unmatched junction bases: 14. Germline loops: CDR1 SEHNR, CDR2 FQNEAQ (reference sequence). The CDR3 totals 17 residues.

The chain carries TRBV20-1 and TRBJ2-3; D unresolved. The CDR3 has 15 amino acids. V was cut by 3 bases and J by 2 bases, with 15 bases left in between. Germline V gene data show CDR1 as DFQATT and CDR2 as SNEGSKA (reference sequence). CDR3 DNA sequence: TGCAGTGCTAGGTGGCTGAGAGGATCCACAGATACGCAGTATTTT. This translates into CSARWLRGSTDTQYF.

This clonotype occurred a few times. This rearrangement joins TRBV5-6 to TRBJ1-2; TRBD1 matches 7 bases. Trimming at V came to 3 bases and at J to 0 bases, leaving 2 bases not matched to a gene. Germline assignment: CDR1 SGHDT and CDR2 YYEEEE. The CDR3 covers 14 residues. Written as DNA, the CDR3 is TGTGCCAGCAGCTCCGGACAGGCTAACTATGGCTACACCTTC. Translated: CASSSGQANYGYTF.

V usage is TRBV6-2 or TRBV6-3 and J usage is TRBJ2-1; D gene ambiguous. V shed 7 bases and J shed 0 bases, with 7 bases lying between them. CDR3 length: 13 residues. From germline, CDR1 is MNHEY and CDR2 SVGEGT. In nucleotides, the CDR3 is TGTGCCAGCACCTCGAGCTCCTACAATGAGCAGTTCTTC. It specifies CASTSSSYNEQFF.